These 26 T cell receptor beta chains originate from one sample sequenced in a study of T cells in Graves' hyperthyroidism and ophthalmopathy. Amplified TCR beta CDR3 regions derived from RNA transcripts. Using the HTBI primer set, a first-round RT-PCR was run on the TCR CDR3. One entry per CDR3 protein results from TCRdb running MiXCR on the multiplex PCR reads. Of under 40,000 distinct CDR3 sequences listed, 52% were seen once; the top ten hold 15% to 20%. Sequencing used blood. The source of these receptors is a man between 40 and 49 years old with Graves' ophthalmopathy.

Remarks on this clonotype: At one end the junction does not follow the germline gene, possibly because of a read error. CDR3 DNA: TGTGCCAGCTCCCCATTACTGCGGGGGGGCCAAGATACGCAGGATTTT. Protein: CASSPLLRGGQDTQDF. The gene calls are TRBV18 and TRBJ2-3; 9 bases agree with TRBD2. Germline V CDR1 and CDR2: KGHSH, LQKENI. The CDR3 runs 16 residues.

The V call is TRBV10-3, the J call TRBJ1-1; possible D gene TRBD1, 6 bases. Trimming cost V 6 bases and J 5 bases, with 13 bases left between them. This CDR3 has 13 amino acids. The germline CDR1 and CDR2 sequences are ENHRY and SYGVKD. In nucleotides, the CDR3 is TGTGCCATCAGGCCCGGGGGCGAAACTGAAGCTTTCTTT. As protein: CAIRPGGETEAFF.

Concerning this clonotype: Because it lacks the conserved phenylalanine or tryptophan at the end, this CDR3 is likely a read error. Because the CDR3's place on the DNA is in doubt, the DNA is left out and the CDR3 is given as listed by TCRdb. V and J are TRBV29-1 and TRBJ1-6. Germline CDR1 reads SQVTM; CDR2 reads ANQGSEA. Including both end residues, the CDR3 is 8 amino acids long. The CDR3 sequence is CSVEEPTS.

A note on this clonotype: The conserved phenylalanine or tryptophan normally closing the CDR3 is absent here, so this likely arose from a read error. The CDR3 DNA reads as TGCAGTTCTAGAGATTTCGGGAGGGAACACACAGATACGCAGTATGTT. It translates to CSSRDFGREHTDTQYV. The chain carries TRBV20-1 and TRBJ2-3, with 8 bases that match TRBD2. The CDR3 runs to 16 residues. CDR1 DFQATT and CDR2 SNEGSKA come from the germline V gene (reference sequence).

This clonotype was counted many times. The genes are TRBV5-1 and TRBJ2-7; no clear D gene. V dropped 0 bases and J dropped 0 bases, with 7 bases sitting between them. This CDR3 is built from 14 residues. Germline V CDR1 and CDR2: SGHRS, YFSETQ. This CDR3 reads CASSLVGSSYEQYF. CDR3 coding DNA: TGCGCCAGCAGCTTGGTAGGCAGCTCCTACGAGCAGTACTTC. The full variable domain, with the rest looked up from reference TRBV5-1 and TRBJ2-7, is KAGVTQTPRYLIKTRGQQVTLSCSPISGHRSVSWYQQTPGQGLQFLFEYFSETQRNKGNFPGRFSGRQFSNSRSEMNVSTLELGDSALYLCASSLVGSSYEQYFGPGTRLTVT.

This chain joins TRBV20-1 and TRBJ2-3; the D gene could be TRBD1 or TRBD2 (6 bases each). This CDR3 has 13 residues. Trimming stripped 5 bases from V and 11 bases from J, with 20 bases between. In germline, CDR1 is DFQATT, CDR2 SNEGSKA (reference sequence). CDR3 DNA: TGCAGTGCTGCCACGGGGGCCGCAAATGAGCAGTATTTT. It translates to CSAATGAANEQYF.

This clonotype appeared many times. The rearrangement joins TRBV6-1 to TRBJ1-4, with a tentative D call TRBD1 (5 bases). V lost 1 base and J 13 bases, leaving 16 bases between the germline ends. Germline values: CDR1 MNHNS, CDR2 SASEGT. The CDR3 has 14 residues. The CDR3 spells CASSEGDSGQRLFF. CDR3 in DNA: TGTGCCAGCAGTGAAGGTGACTCAGGGCAAAGACTGTTTTTT.

The sample holds many counts of this clonotype. A much larger clone sits a single nucleotide away, making a read error possible. Without the conserved terminal phenylalanine or tryptophan, this CDR3 likely stems from a read error. The chain combines TRBV20-1 with TRBJ1-5, with D uncertain. CDR1 DFQATT and CDR2 SNEGSKA come from the germline V gene (reference sequence). The CDR3 is made up of 15 amino acids. The ends were cut back, 3 bases at V and 1 base at J, with 13 bases in the middle. CDR3 sequence reads: CSASRGGLSNQPQHS. The DNA of the CDR3 is TGCAGTGCTAGTCGCGGCGGCCTAAGCAATCAGCCCCAGCATTCT.

J is TRBJ1-1 and V is TRBV6-5, with D uncertain. There are 16 residues in the CDR3. The V and J ends lost 7 bases and 0 bases respectively, with 18 bases between them. Germline CDR1 is MNHEY and CDR2 is SVGAGI. The CDR3 protein is CASTPGRSPMNTEAFF. The CDR3 DNA follows: TGTGCCAGCACCCCTGGCAGGAGTCCCATGAACACTGAAGCTTTCTTT.

This clonotype is medium-sized by share. The CDR3, as DNA: TGTGCCAGCAGCCGTACAGACAGGACACATGGGCAGTACTTC. This encodes CASSRTDRTHGQYF. The chain joins TRBV7-8 to TRBJ2-7; D is perhaps TRBD1 (6 bases). V was trimmed by 5 bases and J by 9 bases, leaving 20 bases between them. Germline V CDR1 and CDR2: SGHVS, FQNEAQ. The CDR3 contains 14 residues.

By its share, this clonotype is medium-sized. The rearrangement joins TRBV10-3 to TRBJ2-2; D not resolved. Trimming took 5 bases from V and 7 from J, leaving 8 bases between them. Looked up from germline, CDR1 is ENHRY and CDR2 is SYGVKD. This CDR3 spans 12 amino acids. The CDR3 region is CAISLVDGELFF. CDR3 nucleotide sequence: TGTGCCATCAGTCTAGTCGACGGGGAGCTGTTTTTT.

This rearrangement joins TRBV6-5 to TRBJ2-3, with a tentative D call TRBD1 (6 bases). Germline V gives CDR1 MNHEY, CDR2 SVGAGI. This CDR3 comprises 11 residues. V lost 6 bases, J lost 11 bases, and 12 bases lay in between. CDR3 protein: CASSSGAEQYF. Written as DNA, the CDR3 is TGTGCCAGCAGCTCAGGGGCTGAGCAGTATTTT.

As regards this clonotype: One end of the junction varies from germline; a read error may be responsible. The chain employs TRBV12-3 or TRBV12-4 and TRBJ1-2; D is uncertain. This CDR3 comprises 11 residues. In DNA form, the CDR3 reads TGTGTCAGCAGTTTAGCGCGCAGCTACACCTTC. Protein: CVSSLARSYTF.

This clonotype was seen at least ten times. This sequence joins TRBV5-1 and TRBJ1-2; D is perhaps TRBD1 (5 bases). In germline, CDR1 is SGHRS, CDR2 YFSETQ. V lost 4 bases and J 4 bases, leaving 14 bases between the germline ends. The CDR3 spans 14 residues. The CDR3 nucleotides read TGCGCCAGCAGCCCGGGACGGGAAGGCTATGGCTACACCTTC. Encoded protein: CASSPGREGYGYTF.

In its sample, this clonotype was seen many times. The V call is TRBV20-1, the J call TRBJ2-1; 9 bases align to TRBD1. This CDR3 region has 15 residues. Germline-derived CDR1 and CDR2 are DFQATT and SNEGSKA (reference sequence). With V trimmed by 1 base and J by 4 bases, 5 bases remained unmatched. The CDR3 DNA sequence: TGCAGTGCTAGAGTCCCCGGGACAGGGTACAATGAGCAGTTCTTC. Protein product: CSARVPGTGYNEQFF.

The CDR3 here is CASSPGTVDEKLFF. The CDR3 bases are TGTGCCAGCAGCCCCGGGACAGTTGATGAAAAACTGTTTTTT. V gene TRBV11-2 combines with J gene TRBJ1-4, with 7 bases aligning to TRBD1. Trimming cost V 5 bases and J 6 bases; bases outside gene matches: 6. In germline, CDR1 is SGHAT, CDR2 FQNNGV. The CDR3 is 14 amino acids.

This clonotype was detected a few times. The V gene is TRBV2, the J gene TRBJ1-5; D remains unclear. The V end was cut by 2 bases, the J end by 11 bases, with 19 bases between. The CDR3 totals 15 residues. Germline V lookup: CDR1 SNHLY, CDR2 FYNNEI. CDR3 loop: CASSERGRRQETQHF. In nucleotides, the CDR3 is TGTGCCAGCAGTGAACGCGGGCGACGCCAAGAGACCCAGCATTTT.

The sample holds many counts of this clonotype. The J gene is TRBJ2-7, the V gene TRBV6-6; 12 nucleotides match TRBD2. CDR3 length: 17 residues. Germline loops: CDR1 MNHNY, CDR2 SVGAGI (reference sequence). V shed 2 bases and J 2 bases; nucleotides not matched to a gene: 7. CDR3 nucleotide sequence: TGTGCCAGCAGTTACCCTAGGGCTAGCGGGAGGGCCTACGAGCAGTACTTC. It yields the protein CASSYPRASGRAYEQYF.

This clonotype was observed at least ten times. The V call is TRBV6-1, the J call TRBJ2-3; D not resolved. The V and J ends lost 5 bases and 2 bases respectively, with 5 bases between them. Germline values: CDR1 MNHNS, CDR2 SASEGT. The CDR3 loop spans 12 amino acids. DNA of the CDR3: TGTGCCAGCAGTAGCCCCACAGATACGCAGTATTTT. Translating it yields CASSSPTDTQYF.

The chain combines TRBV24-1 with TRBJ2-1; 10 positions match TRBD2. V lost 7 bases and J lost 7; bases outside the gene matches: 6. The CDR3 runs 14 residues. CDR1 is KGHDR, CDR2 SFDVKD, per germline. In nucleotides, the CDR3 is TGTGCCACCAGGTCCGGGACTAGCGAGAATGAGCAGTTCTTC. It codes for CATRSGTSENEQFF.

In this sample, this clonotype turned up many times. This sequence joins TRBV7-2 and TRBJ2-7, with 15 bases identical to TRBD2. V gave up 5 bases and J gave up 9 bases; unmatched junction bases: 11. The length of the CDR3 is 16 residues. Germline lookup yields CDR1 SGHTA and CDR2 FQGNSA. CDR3 nucleotides: TGTGCCAGCAGCCCCCCCGGACTAGCGGGAGGGTTAGGGCAGTACTTC. Encoded protein: CASSPPGLAGGLGQYF.

This clonotype was seen repeatedly, ten times or more. V gene TRBV28 combines with J gene TRBJ1-5; D is uncertain. The V gene's germline CDR1 is MDHEN and CDR2 SYDVKM. The CDR3 is 15 residues long. V was trimmed by 8 bases and J by 0 bases, leaving 14 bases between them. CDR3 sequence (DNA): TGTGCCAGCTCGGCACTGAAGGGTAGCAATCAGCCCCAGCATTTT. Translation: CASSALKGSNQPQHF.

This clonotype was detected many times. J is TRBJ2-7 and V is TRBV7-2, with 9 nucleotides matching TRBD2. The CDR3 covers 13 residues. Germline lookup yields CDR1 SGHTA and CDR2 FQGNSA. The trim removed 4 bases at V and 2 bases at J, leaving 0 bases unmatched. The CDR3: CASSWTSAYEQYF. CDR3 DNA: TGTGCCAGCAGCTGGACTAGCGCCTACGAGCAGTACTTC.

This clonotype was seen just once. CDR3 nucleotides: TGTGCCACCAGTGATCCCGGGACTAGCGGGCGATACGAGCAGTACTTC. Residues: CATSDPGTSGRYEQYF. The J gene is TRBJ2-7, the V gene TRBV24-1; TRBD2 agrees at 12 bases. This CDR3 region has 16 residues. Germline V gene lookup returns CDR1 KGHDR and CDR2 SFDVKD. V gave up 3 bases and J gave up 4 bases; unmatched junction bases: 6.

The J gene is TRBJ2-5, the V gene TRBV20-1; either TRBD1 or TRBD2 may fit D (5 bases each). In germline, CDR1 is DFQATT, CDR2 SNEGSKA (reference sequence). V was cut by 7 bases and J by 9 bases, with 21 bases left in between. The length of the CDR3 is 13 residues. The CDR3 here is CSVPMGVGQPQYF. The DNA of the CDR3 is TGCAGTGTCCCCATGGGGGTCGGTCAGCCCCAGTACTTC.

The chain joins TRBV12-3 or TRBV12-4 to TRBJ2-1, with 14 nucleotides matching TRBD2. The CDR3 runs to 15 residues. With 6 bases clipped from V and 8 bases from J, the junction kept 6 bases outside the gene matches. CDR3 bases: TGTGCCAGCAGCCTGACTAGCGGGAGGGCTGATGAGCAGTTCTTC. Its translation is CASSLTSGRADEQFF.